The clone carrying this TCR beta chain was detected once. The antigen is undetermined. It may be a read error: a sequence one base away is much more abundant. This sample includes further DNA sequences coding for the same CDR3. Clones were read by immunoSEQ multiplex PCR, and TCRdb kept only the in-frame ones, dropping some. The sample lists some 46,000 clones; more than 85% were seen once. CDR1 is SGHTA, CDR2 FQGNSA, per germline. The CDR3 totals 13 residues. The sample is drawn from a study of siplizumab effects on memory and regulatory T cells. The study's findings and limits: Controls showed an average of approximately 27% Treg-derived mappable alloreactive CD4+ clones, while siplizumab showed around 73%. Major contributors to the alloresponse seemed to be naive T cells, which also appeared more diverse than memory cells.

The rearrangement links TRBV7-2 to TRBJ1-5; no firm D call. This TCR was sampled from a human donor in good health. The specimen sequenced was CD8+ T cells sorted from blood. CDR3 residues: CASSLAGYQPQHF. The DNA for the CDR3 is TGTGCCAGCAGCTTAGCCGGTTATCAGCCTCAGCATTTT.